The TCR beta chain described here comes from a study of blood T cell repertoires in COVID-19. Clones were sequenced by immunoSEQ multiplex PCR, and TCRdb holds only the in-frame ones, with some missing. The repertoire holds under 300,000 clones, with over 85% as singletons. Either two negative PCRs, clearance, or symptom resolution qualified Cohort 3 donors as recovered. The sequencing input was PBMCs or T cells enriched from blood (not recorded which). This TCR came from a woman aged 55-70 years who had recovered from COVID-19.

The CDR3 is CASSSPGTGYGYTF. The DNA for the CDR3 is TGTGCCAGCAGTTCTCCCGGGACAGGCTATGGCTACACCTTC. The genes are TRBV28 and TRBJ1-2; TRBD1 matches 8 bases. J gave up 4 bases and V 4 bases, and 5 bases lay outside the gene matches. Per the germline V gene, CDR1 is MDHEN and CDR2 is SYDVKM. This CDR3 is 14 amino acids long.